This entry lists 28 T cell receptor beta chains sequenced from one sample in a study of cytomegalovirus exposure and HLA in healthy donors (dated by TCRdb to the late 2010s). Receptor libraries were prepared by the immunoSEQ multiplex PCR assay. TCRdb took this table from immuneACCESS and kept in-frame rearrangements with V and J called. Such tables lack part of the clones; where checked against another copy, unresolved V genes explain under half of the gap, and the rest is unexplained. The sample table shows hundreds of thousands of clones, and roughly 90% are seen once. The ten largest clonotypes hold 0.92% of the sample. The sequenced sample consisted of PBMCs. The receptors derive from a woman under 30 in good health and CMV-seronegative.

The rearrangement joins TRBV5-1 to TRBJ2-7; perhaps TRBD2 as D (6 bases). V was trimmed by 2 bases and J by 0 bases, leaving 9 bases between them. The CDR3 covers 14 residues. From germline, CDR1 is SGHRS and CDR2 YFSETQ. CDR3 residues: CASSFVAASYEQYF. Here the CDR3 DNA reads TGCGCCAGCAGCTTCGTAGCGGCCTCCTACGAGCAGTACTTC.

This chain links TRBV11-2 with TRBJ1-2; 9 bases map to TRBD1. The V gene end was trimmed by 4 bases and the J gene end by 3 bases; junction bases not matched to a gene: 12. Germline assignment: CDR1 SGHAT and CDR2 FQNNGV. CDR3 size: 17 residues. The CDR3: CASSSVRTGDNDYGYTF. CDR3 coding DNA: TGTGCCAGCAGCTCAGTCAGGACAGGGGACAATGACTATGGCTACACCTTC.

This clone appeared once. This chain joins TRBV6-1 and TRBJ2-1, with 10 bases matching TRBD2. The CDR3 length is 19 residues. Looked up from germline, CDR1 is MNHNS and CDR2 is SASEGT. V gave up 4 bases and J gave up 0 bases; unmatched junction bases: 12. CDR3 in amino acids: CASSARLAGERASYNEQFF. Here the CDR3 DNA reads TGTGCCAGCAGTGCGCGGCTAGCGGGAGAGAGGGCCTCCTACAATGAGCAGTTCTTC.

The J gene is TRBJ2-1, the V gene TRBV27, with D possibly TRBD1 on 5 matching bases. The germline V gene encodes CDR1 MNHEY and CDR2 SMNVEV (reference sequence). This CDR3 is built from 15 residues. The germline V and J ends were trimmed by 4 bases and 5 bases, with 15 bases remaining between them. The CDR3 spells CASSSVRPGHNEQFF. As DNA, the CDR3 is TGTGCCAGCAGTTCGGTCAGACCAGGGCACAATGAGCAGTTCTTC.

The rearrangement uses TRBV15 and TRBJ2-2, with D possibly being TRBD1 (5 bases). The length of the CDR3 is 15 residues. Germline CDR1 is LNHNV and CDR2 is YYDKDF (reference sequence). Trimming removed 2 bases from V and 7 bases from J, with 14 bases in between. DNA of the CDR3: TGTGCCACCAGCAGACAGGGTTTTGTGGACGGGGAGCTGTTTTTT. This translates into CATSRQGFVDGELFF. The variable domain in full, with the rest retrieved from reference TRBV15 and TRBJ2-2, is DAMVIQNPRYQVTQFGKPVTLSCSQTLNHNVMYWYQQKSSQAPKLLFHYYDKDFNNEADTPDNFQSRRPNTSFCFLDIRSPGLGDTAMYLCATSRQGFVDGELFFGEGSRLTVL.

The rearrangement links TRBV9 to TRBJ2-2; the D is unclear. This CDR3 has 16 residues. The V gene's germline CDR1 is SGDLS and CDR2 YYNGEE. V was clipped by 2 bases and J by 10 bases, with 21 bases between them. The CDR3 DNA follows: TGTGCCAGCAGCGTCGGTTCGTCAGGAACCTTTTCGGAGCTGTTTTTT. Translated: CASSVGSSGTFSELFF.

CDR3 DNA sequence: TGTGCCAGCAGCTTTAGCTCCCGGACTGAAGCTTTCTTT. The encoded protein is CASSFSSRTEAFF. The chain couples TRBV7-3 to TRBJ1-1, with no clear D. Per the germline V gene, CDR1 is SGHTA and CDR2 is FQGTGA. CDR3 length equals 13 residues. The V end lost 3 bases, the J end lost 5 bases, and 10 bases lay between the germline ends. The whole variable domain, remainder taken from reference TRBV7-3 and TRBJ1-1, is GAGVSQTPSNKVTEKGKYVELRCDPISGHTALYWYRQSLGQGPEFLIYFQGTGAADDSGLPNDRFFAVRPEGSVSTLKIQRTERGDSAVYLCASSFSSRTEAFFGQGTRLTVV.

This rearrangement joins TRBV5-1 to TRBJ2-7; 9 bases agree with TRBD1. With 5 bases clipped from V and 3 bases from J, the junction kept 6 bases outside the gene matches. The CDR3 loop spans 14 amino acids. CDR1 is SGHRS and CDR2 is YFSETQ in the germline V gene. CDR3: CASRPRGQGYEQYF. CDR3 sequence (DNA): TGCGCCAGCAGACCGCGGGGACAGGGCTACGAGCAGTACTTC.

The CDR3 DNA is TGTGCCAGCAGTTTATCCTACAGGGATGGTCAGCCCCAGCATTTT. Amino acids: CASSLSYRDGQPQHF. This sequence joins TRBV27 and TRBJ1-5; possible D gene TRBD1, 6 bases. Between the trimmed V and J ends, which lost 0 bases and 6 bases, there was a span of 12 bases. There are 15 residues in the CDR3. Germline lookup yields CDR1 MNHEY and CDR2 SMNVEV (reference sequence).

V and J are TRBV7-8 and TRBJ1-5; TRBD1 is a possible D gene (5 bases). Germline CDR1 SGHVS, CDR2 FQNEAQ. The V end lost 1 base, the J end lost 5 bases, and 12 bases lay between the germline ends. The CDR3 extends over 15 amino acids. In nucleotides, the CDR3 is TGTGCCAGCAGCTTAGGGTACAGGTCCGATCAGCCCCAGCATTTT. As protein: CASSLGYRSDQPQHF.

The rearrangement joins TRBV5-1 to TRBJ1-2; TRBD1 matches at 7 bases. The germline V gene encodes CDR1 SGHRS and CDR2 YFSETQ. V lost 4 bases and J lost 10; bases outside the gene matches: 7. The CDR3 contains 12 residues. The CDR3: CASSVDRAVYTF. CDR3 nucleotides: TGCGCCAGCAGCGTCGACAGGGCCGTCTACACCTTC.

The chain couples TRBV27 to TRBJ2-5; 8 bases align to TRBD2. CDR1 is MNHEY, CDR2 SMNVEV, per germline (reference sequence). V shed 9 bases and J 5 bases; nucleotides not matched to a gene: 2. The CDR3 totals 11 residues. CDR3 nucleotide sequence: TGTGCCAGTCGGGGGGGGGAGACCCAGTACTTC. Translating it yields CASRGGETQYF.

This chain links TRBV10-2 with TRBJ2-7, with TRBD2 identical over 9 bases. CDR3 length: 15 residues. The trim removed 7 bases at V and 5 bases at J, leaving 12 bases unmatched. CDR1 WSHSY and CDR2 SAAADI come from the germline V gene. CDR3 protein: CASMLAAGGPNEQYF. CDR3 DNA: TGCGCCAGCATGCTCGCTGCGGGAGGGCCCAACGAGCAGTACTTC.

This clone was seen once. This chain links TRBV18 with TRBJ2-4, with D perhaps matching TRBD1 (6 bases). Germline lookup yields CDR1 KGHSH and CDR2 LQKENI. The CDR3 runs to 16 residues. Deletions cut 3 bases from V and 3 bases from J, with 15 bases between. The CDR3 loop is CASSPGQTVLKNIQYF. CDR3 DNA sequence: TGTGCCAGCTCACCCGGACAGACGGTACTCAAAAACATTCAGTACTTC.

J is TRBJ2-1 and V is TRBV5-1, with 7 positions matching TRBD2. J lost 6 bases, V lost 7 bases, and 10 bases had no gene match. Germline V gene data show CDR1 as SGHRS and CDR2 as YFSETQ. This CDR3 is 14 amino acids long. The CDR3 region is CASRQRDLFNEQFF. CDR3 in DNA: TGCGCCAGCCGACAGCGGGACCTGTTCAATGAGCAGTTCTTC. The entire variable domain, with the rest obtained from reference TRBV5-1 and TRBJ2-1, is as follows: KAGVTQTPRYLIKTRGQQVTLSCSPISGHRSVSWYQQTPGQGLQFLFEYFSETQRNKGNFPGRFSGRQFSNSRSEMNVSTLELGDSALYLCASRQRDLFNEQFFGPGTRLTVL.

The chain is built from TRBV15 and TRBJ2-7; the D gene is possibly TRBD2 (6 bases). This CDR3 has 15 amino acids. V was pared by 1 base and J by 7 bases, with 17 bases between. CDR1 is LNHNV and CDR2 is YYDKDF in the germline V gene (reference sequence). CDR3 protein: CATSRGAGTYWEQYF. In DNA form, the CDR3 reads TGTGCCACCAGCAGAGGAGCGGGTACCTACTGGGAGCAGTACTTC. Filled out from reference TRBV15 and TRBJ2-7, the complete variable domain reads DAMVIQNPRYQVTQFGKPVTLSCSQTLNHNVMYWYQQKSSQAPKLLFHYYDKDFNNEADTPDNFQSRRPNTSFCFLDIRSPGLGDTAMYLCATSRGAGTYWEQYFGPGTRLTVT.

This chain connects TRBV7-3 to TRBJ2-1; 10 bases are a match to TRBD1. The CDR3 is 15 amino acids. The V gene's germline CDR1 is SGHTA and CDR2 FQGTGA. The V and J ends lost 5 bases and 4 bases, in that order; junction bases with no gene match: 5. In DNA, the CDR3 is TGTGCCAGCAGCCGGACAGGGGGGAGGTACAATGAGCAGTTCTTC. This gives the protein CASSRTGGRYNEQFF.

This chain uses TRBV7-2 with TRBJ2-7; D not certain. This CDR3 has 14 residues. The V gene lost 1 base and the J gene lost 3 bases, with 10 bases spanning the gap. Germline lookup yields CDR1 SGHTA and CDR2 FQGNSA. This CDR3 is CASSLDQELYEQYF. CDR3 sequence (DNA): TGTGCCAGCAGCTTAGATCAGGAACTCTACGAGCAGTACTTC.

V gene TRBV7-9 combines with J gene TRBJ2-1; tentative D call: TRBD2 (5 bases). In germline, CDR1 is SEHNR, CDR2 FQNEAQ (reference sequence). CDR3 length: 16 residues. V shed 6 bases and J shed 0 bases, with 15 bases lying between them. The CDR3, as DNA: TGTGCCAGCAGTCACATAGCGAGGAGCTCCTACAATGAGCAGTTCTTC. This gives the protein CASSHIARSSYNEQFF. The full variable domain, completed using reference TRBV7-9 and TRBJ2-1, is DTGVSQNPRHKITKRGQNVTFRCDPISEHNRLYWYRQTLGQGPEFLTYFQNEAQLEKSRLLSDRFSAERPKGSFSTLEIQRTEQGDSAMYLCASSHIARSSYNEQFFGPGTRLTVL.

This chain links TRBV5-1 with TRBJ1-5; tentatively, D is TRBD1 (6 bases). The V end lost 4 bases, the J end lost 3 bases, and 11 bases lay between the germline ends. The CDR3 has 14 residues. Germline lookup yields CDR1 SGHRS and CDR2 YFSETQ. CDR3: CASSPSGHNQPQHF. In DNA form, the CDR3 reads TGCGCCAGCAGCCCCTCGGGACACAATCAGCCCCAGCATTTT.

This chain links TRBV10-3 with TRBJ2-1, with 7 bases matching TRBD2. V was clipped by 4 bases and J by 5 bases; unmatched bases: 11. Germline V gene data show CDR1 as ENHRY and CDR2 as SYGVKD. This CDR3 has 16 amino acids. CDR3 DNA: TGTGCCATCAGTGGGGTGGAGGGAGGGCCTGACAATGAGCAGTTCTTC. It specifies CAISGVEGGPDNEQFF.

V is TRBV5-6 and J is TRBJ2-3; 10 bases match TRBD2. The CDR3 sequence is 17 residues long. The V segment lost 4 bases and the J segment 3 bases; nucleotides outside the gene matches: 11. Germline assignment: CDR1 SGHDT and CDR2 YYEEEE. The CDR3 nucleotides are TGTGCCAGCAGCAGGGCTGTAGCGGGAGGTTTGACAGATACGCAGTATTTT. This translates into CASSRAVAGGLTDTQYF.

The gene calls are TRBV7-9 and TRBJ2-7; 10 positions agree with TRBD2. The J segment lost 6 bases and the V segment lost 6 bases, leaving 11 bases of the junction unmatched. CDR3 length: 15 residues. CDR1 is SEHNR, CDR2 FQNEAQ, per germline (reference sequence). CDR3 sequence reads: CASSSSGSMRGEQYF. CDR3 DNA: TGTGCCAGCAGTTCTAGCGGGAGCATGCGCGGCGAGCAGTACTTC.

This chain joins TRBV5-1 and TRBJ1-1, with D possibly matching TRBD1 (5 bases). CDR3 size: 14 residues. CDR1 SGHRS and CDR2 YFSETQ come from the germline V gene. Trimming left V 2 bases short and J 2 bases short, with 10 bases between. Written as DNA, the CDR3 is TGCGCCAGCAGCTTAGGGGAAGAAAACACTGAAGCTTTCTTT. This encodes CASSLGEENTEAFF.

This chain connects TRBV27 to TRBJ2-7, with 8 nucleotides matching TRBD2. Germline V lookup: CDR1 MNHEY, CDR2 SMNVEV (reference sequence). The CDR3 contains 15 residues. The ends lost 6 bases at V and 5 bases at J; junction bases unmatched: 12. The CDR3 is CASSQPGLDLHEQYF. DNA of the CDR3: TGTGCCAGCAGCCAACCGGGACTAGATCTGCACGAGCAGTACTTC.

The chain uses TRBV9 and TRBJ2-7; D possibly corresponds to TRBD1 (6 bases). This CDR3 is 15 amino acids long. Germline lookup yields CDR1 SGDLS and CDR2 YYNGEE. V was cut by 0 bases and J by 1 base, with 11 bases left in between. Here the CDR3 reads CASSVVGRGSYEQYF. CDR3 sequence (DNA): TGTGCCAGCAGCGTAGTGGGCAGGGGATCCTACGAGCAGTACTTC.

The V call is TRBV28, the J call TRBJ2-7; 9 positions match TRBD2. Germline CDR1 MDHEN, CDR2 SYDVKM. With 5 bases clipped from V and 2 bases from J, the junction kept 10 bases outside the gene matches. This CDR3 is 16 amino acids long. As DNA, the CDR3 is TGTGCCAGCAGTACTAGACTAGCGGTTCCTCCCTACGAGCAGTACTTC. This gives the protein CASSTRLAVPPYEQYF.

The chain combines TRBV6-5 with TRBJ1-3; tentative D call: TRBD1 (5 bases). Trimming shortened V by 6 bases and J by 0 bases, and 9 bases separated the two germline ends. The CDR3 contains 14 residues. Per the germline V gene, CDR1 is MNHEY and CDR2 is SVGAGI. This chain's CDR3 is CASREGPSGNTIYF. The CDR3 bases are TGTGCCAGCAGGGAGGGACCCTCTGGAAACACCATATATTTT.